Shown below are 9 T cell receptor beta chains from a single sample sequenced in a study of regulatory T cells in long-lasting Graves disease listed by TCRdb under 2021. The sample's time point, from its label and the paper: newly diagnosed GD, antithyroid drugs for less than 3 months. For both TCR sequencing and RNA sequencing, RNA was extracted from PBMCs using TRIzol. The library was produced with multiplex PCR. TCRdb names Illumina HiSeq 4000 as the instrument used. iRepertoire HTBI primers and Arm-PCR amplification of CDR3 regions were used to construct TCR beta libraries. Through fastp at Q25 and MiXCR, TCRdb rebuilt clones from the public reads, retaining in-frame beta chains. Each record represents a unique CDR3 protein, reported with the most common genes and DNA among its rows. The table for this sample lists under 450,000 distinct CDR3 sequences; roughly 10% of them were counted only once. 18% of the sample is in the top ten clones.

These same records also appear under a second study, on T cells in Graves' hyperthyroidism and ophthalmopathy.

The sequencing used peripheral blood mononuclear cells (PBMCs), collected at new diagnosis, from a patient treated with antithyroid drugs. These receptors were collected from a woman between 18 and 29 years old with Graves disease. Donor details come from another sample of the same person, matched by shared clones.

This clonotype was counted between two and nine times. The V gene is TRBV27, the J gene TRBJ2-5; 7 bases are shared with TRBD1. The trim removed 6 bases at V and 5 bases at J, leaving 12 bases unmatched. CDR3 length: 15 amino acids. Per the germline V gene, CDR1 is MNHEY and CDR2 is SMNVEV (reference sequence). The CDR3 DNA follows: TGTGCCAGCAGCAAGACAGGGCTCGGGGCGGAGACCCAGTACTTC. This codes for CASSKTGLGAETQYF.

The chain couples TRBV28 to TRBJ2-7, with a possible D match to TRBD1 (6 bases). This CDR3 comprises 13 residues. The germline V gene encodes CDR1 MDHEN and CDR2 SYDVKM. The germline V and J ends were trimmed by 10 bases and 2 bases, with 15 bases remaining between them. Here the CDR3 reads CATTRQAPYEQYF. As DNA, the CDR3 is TGTGCCACCACTAGACAGGCACCCTACGAGCAGTACTTC. Complete variable domain (other parts from reference TRBV28 and TRBJ2-7): DVKVTQSSRYLVKRTGEKVFLECVQDMDHENMFWYRQDPGLGLRLIYFSYDVKMKEKGDIPEGYSVSREKKERFSLILESASTNQTSMYLCATTRQAPYEQYFGPGTRLTVT.

The J gene is TRBJ1-5, the V gene TRBV28; D not resolved. In germline, CDR1 is MDHEN, CDR2 SYDVKM. Trimming removed 6 bases from V and 1 base from J, with 10 bases in between. This CDR3 is built from 14 residues. Here the CDR3 DNA reads TGTGCCAGCAGACTACGGGAGAGCAATCAGCCCCAGCATTTT. Translating gives CASRLRESNQPQHF.

In its sample, this clonotype was seen many times. J is TRBJ2-3 and V is TRBV20-1; D gene unclear. The V and J ends lost 8 bases and 6 bases respectively, with 24 bases between them. Germline V gene data show CDR1 as DFQATT and CDR2 as SNEGSKA (reference sequence). The CDR3 sequence is 15 residues long. In nucleotides, the CDR3 is TGCAGTCCCTCTTTCCGGGCCCTCAACTCGGATACGCAGTATTTT. Amino acids: CSPSFRALNSDTQYF.

This clonotype has only a few counts. The CDR3 is CASSSKPTDRASEKLFF. The CDR3 DNA follows: TGTGCCAGCAGCTCGAAACCTACGGACAGGGCCAGTGAAAAACTGTTTTTT. The rearrangement joins TRBV7-9 to TRBJ1-4; 8 bases fit TRBD1. Germline-derived CDR1 and CDR2 are SEHNR and FQNEAQ (reference sequence). V gave up 4 bases and J gave up 7 bases; unmatched junction bases: 14. The CDR3 contains 17 residues.

In its sample, this clonotype was seen a few times. The chain employs TRBV5-1 and TRBJ2-1, with 8 bases matching TRBD1. V gave up 4 bases and J gave up 0 bases; unmatched junction bases: 9. This CDR3 spans 17 amino acids. Germline CDR1 is SGHRS and CDR2 is YFSETQ. DNA for the CDR3: TGCGCCAGCAGCGCTTCAGGGGGCATTTACTCCTACAATGAGCAGTTCTTC. Amino acid sequence: CASSASGGIYSYNEQFF.

This clonotype was observed many times. This chain connects TRBV29-1 to TRBJ2-1, with D tentatively TRBD1 or TRBD2 (6 bases each). The CDR3 has 14 amino acids. V was clipped by 7 bases and J by 5 bases, with 18 bases between them. Germline-derived CDR1 and CDR2 are SQVTM and ANQGSEA. The CDR3 bases are TGCAGCGCAGGGGTTCCGGGAGACAACAATGAGCAGTTCTTC. This translates into CSAGVPGDNNEQFF.

This clonotype was observed many times. V and J are TRBV9 and TRBJ2-3; D gene ambiguous. V lost 6 bases and J lost 1, with 9 bases in between. Germline-derived CDR1 and CDR2 are SGDLS and YYNGEE. The CDR3 extends over 13 amino acids. Here the CDR3 reads CASKSAGTDTQYF. The CDR3 coding sequence is TGTGCCAGCAAGAGTGCCGGCACAGATACGCAGTATTTT.

This clonotype was counted many times. The chain links TRBV12-3 or TRBV12-4 to TRBJ2-3; D is unclear. CDR3 length equals 12 residues. The ends were cut back, 3 bases at V and 7 bases at J, with 8 bases in the middle. The CDR3 region has the DNA TGTGCCAGCAGTTTCCCGACTTATACGCAGTATTTT. Translated: CASSFPTYTQYF.